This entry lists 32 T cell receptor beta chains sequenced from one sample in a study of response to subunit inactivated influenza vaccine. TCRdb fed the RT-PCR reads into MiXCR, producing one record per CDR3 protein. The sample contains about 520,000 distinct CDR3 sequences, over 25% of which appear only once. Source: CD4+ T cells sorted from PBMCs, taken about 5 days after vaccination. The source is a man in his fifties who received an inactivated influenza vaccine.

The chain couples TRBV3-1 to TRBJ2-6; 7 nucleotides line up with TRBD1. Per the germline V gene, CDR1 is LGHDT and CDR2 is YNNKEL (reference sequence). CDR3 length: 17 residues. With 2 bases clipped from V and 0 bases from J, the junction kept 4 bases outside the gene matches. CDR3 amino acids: CASSQLGTVSGANVLTF. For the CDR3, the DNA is TGTGCCAGCAGCCAACTCGGGACAGTCTCTGGGGCCAACGTCCTGACTTTC.

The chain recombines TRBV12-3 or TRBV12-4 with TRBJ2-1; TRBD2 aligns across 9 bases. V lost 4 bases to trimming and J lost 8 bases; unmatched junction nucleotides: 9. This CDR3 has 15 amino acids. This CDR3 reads CASSSIGASGDEQFF. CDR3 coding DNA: TGTGCCAGCAGTTCTATTGGGGCTAGCGGGGATGAGCAGTTCTTC.

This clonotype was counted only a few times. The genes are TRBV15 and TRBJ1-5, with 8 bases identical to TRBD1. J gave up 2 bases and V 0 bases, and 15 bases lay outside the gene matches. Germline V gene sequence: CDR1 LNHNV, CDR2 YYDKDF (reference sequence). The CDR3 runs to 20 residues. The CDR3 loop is CATSREAATGDYVGNQPQHF. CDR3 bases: TGTGCCACCAGCAGAGAGGCTGCGACAGGGGACTATGTGGGCAATCAGCCCCAGCATTTT.

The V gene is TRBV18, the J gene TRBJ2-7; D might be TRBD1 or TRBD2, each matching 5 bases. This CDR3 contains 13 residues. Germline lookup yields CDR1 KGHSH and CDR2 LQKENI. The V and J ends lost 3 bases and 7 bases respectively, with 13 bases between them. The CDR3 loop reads CASSPGRAREQYF. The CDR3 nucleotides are TGTGCCAGCTCACCGGGACGTGCCCGGGAGCAGTACTTC.

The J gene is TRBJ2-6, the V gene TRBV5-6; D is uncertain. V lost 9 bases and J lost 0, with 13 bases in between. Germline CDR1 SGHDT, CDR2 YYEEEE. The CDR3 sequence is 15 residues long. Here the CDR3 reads CATAADVSGANVLTF. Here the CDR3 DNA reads TGTGCCACGGCGGCCGATGTCTCTGGGGCCAACGTCCTGACTTTC.

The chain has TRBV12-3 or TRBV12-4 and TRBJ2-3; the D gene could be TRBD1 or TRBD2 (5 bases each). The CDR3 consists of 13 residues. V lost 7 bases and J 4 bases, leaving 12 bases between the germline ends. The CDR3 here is CASTHRGPDTQYF. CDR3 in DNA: TGTGCCAGCACCCATCGGGGCCCAGATACGCAGTATTTT.

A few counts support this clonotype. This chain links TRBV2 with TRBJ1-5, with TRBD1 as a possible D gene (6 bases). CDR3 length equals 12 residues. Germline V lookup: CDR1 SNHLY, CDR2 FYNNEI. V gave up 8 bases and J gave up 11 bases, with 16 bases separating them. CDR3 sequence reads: CASEGRPGAQHF. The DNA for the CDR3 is TGTGCCAGCGAGGGACGCCCAGGGGCCCAGCATTTT.

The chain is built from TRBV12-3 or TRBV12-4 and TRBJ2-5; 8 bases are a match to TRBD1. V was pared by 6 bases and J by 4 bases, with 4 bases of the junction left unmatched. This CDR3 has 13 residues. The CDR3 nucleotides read TGTGCCAGCAGCGACAGGGGAGGAGAGACCCAGTACTTC. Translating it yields CASSDRGGETQYF.

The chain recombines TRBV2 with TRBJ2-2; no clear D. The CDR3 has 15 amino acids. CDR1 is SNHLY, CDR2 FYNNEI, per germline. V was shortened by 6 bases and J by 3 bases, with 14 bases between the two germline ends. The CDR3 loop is CASRRHGGDTGELFF. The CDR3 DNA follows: TGTGCCAGCAGGCGTCACGGTGGGGACACCGGGGAGCTGTTTTTT.

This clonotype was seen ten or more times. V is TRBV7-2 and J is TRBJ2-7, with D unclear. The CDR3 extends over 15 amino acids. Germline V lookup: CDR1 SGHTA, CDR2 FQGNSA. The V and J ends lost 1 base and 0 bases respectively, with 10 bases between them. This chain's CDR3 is CASSLGGSLSYEQYF. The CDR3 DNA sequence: TGTGCCAGCAGCTTAGGAGGCTCTCTCTCCTACGAGCAGTACTTC.

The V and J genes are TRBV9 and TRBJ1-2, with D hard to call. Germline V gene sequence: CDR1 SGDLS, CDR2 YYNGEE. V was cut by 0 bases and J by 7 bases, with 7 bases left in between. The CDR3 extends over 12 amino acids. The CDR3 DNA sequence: TGTGCCAGCAGCGTAGCTCTGGGTGGCTACACCTTC. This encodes CASSVALGGYTF.

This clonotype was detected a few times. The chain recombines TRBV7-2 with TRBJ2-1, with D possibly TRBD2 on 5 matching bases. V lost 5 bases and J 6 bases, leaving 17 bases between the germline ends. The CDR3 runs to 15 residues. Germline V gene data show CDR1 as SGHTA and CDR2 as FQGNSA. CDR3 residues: CASSPSATRVNEQFF. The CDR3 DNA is TGTGCCAGCAGCCCATCAGCTACTAGGGTCAATGAGCAGTTCTTC.

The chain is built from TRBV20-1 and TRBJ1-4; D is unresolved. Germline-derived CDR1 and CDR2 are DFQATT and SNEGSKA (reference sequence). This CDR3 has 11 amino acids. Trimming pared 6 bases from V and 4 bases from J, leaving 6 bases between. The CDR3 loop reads CSAGLNEKLFF. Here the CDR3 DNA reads TGCAGTGCCGGCCTTAATGAAAAACTGTTTTTT.

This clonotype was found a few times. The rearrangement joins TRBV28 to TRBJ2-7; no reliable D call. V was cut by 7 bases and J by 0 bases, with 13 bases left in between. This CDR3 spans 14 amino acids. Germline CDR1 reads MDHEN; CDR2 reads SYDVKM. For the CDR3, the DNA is TGTGCCAGCAAGTTTAAGGGTCTCTCCTACGAGCAGTACTTC. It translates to CASKFKGLSYEQYF.

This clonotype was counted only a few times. The CDR3 loop reads CASRSSGTGNTGELFF. CDR3 nucleotides: TGCGCCAGCAGATCCTCTGGGACAGGAAACACCGGGGAGCTGTTTTTT. This chain uses TRBV5-1 with TRBJ2-2, with 8 bases fitting TRBD1. Germline CDR1 reads SGHRS; CDR2 reads YFSETQ. CDR3 length equals 16 residues. Trimming cost V 5 bases and J 2 bases; bases outside gene matches: 8.

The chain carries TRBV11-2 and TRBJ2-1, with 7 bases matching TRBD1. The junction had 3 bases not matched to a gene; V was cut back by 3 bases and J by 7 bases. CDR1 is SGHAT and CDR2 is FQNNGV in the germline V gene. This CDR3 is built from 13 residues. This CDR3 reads CASSFPTGNEQFF. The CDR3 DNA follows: TGTGCCAGCAGCTTTCCGACAGGGAATGAGCAGTTCTTC.

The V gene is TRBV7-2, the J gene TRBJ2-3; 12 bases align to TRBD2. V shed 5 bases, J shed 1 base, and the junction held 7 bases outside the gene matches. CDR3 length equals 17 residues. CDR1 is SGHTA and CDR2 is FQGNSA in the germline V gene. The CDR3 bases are TGTGCCAGCAGCACCCGACTAGCGGGAGTCGGCACAGATACGCAGTATTTT. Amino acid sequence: CASSTRLAGVGTDTQYF.

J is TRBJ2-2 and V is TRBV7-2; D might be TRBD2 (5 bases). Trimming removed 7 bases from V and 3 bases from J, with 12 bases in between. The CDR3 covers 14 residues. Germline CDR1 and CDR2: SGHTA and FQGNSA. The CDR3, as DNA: TGTGCCAGCACAGGACTCCTATACACCGGGGAGCTGTTTTTT. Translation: CASTGLLYTGELFF.

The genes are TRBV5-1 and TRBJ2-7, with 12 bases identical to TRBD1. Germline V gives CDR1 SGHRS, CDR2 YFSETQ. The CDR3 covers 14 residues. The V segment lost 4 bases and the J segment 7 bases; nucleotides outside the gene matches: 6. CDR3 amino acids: CASSGGQGASEQYF. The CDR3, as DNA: TGCGCCAGCAGCGGGGGACAGGGGGCGAGTGAGCAGTACTTC.

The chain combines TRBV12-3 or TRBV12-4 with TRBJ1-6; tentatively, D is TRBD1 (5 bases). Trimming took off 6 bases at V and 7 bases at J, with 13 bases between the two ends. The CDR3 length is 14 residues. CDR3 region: CASRGDSLNSPLHF. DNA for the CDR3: TGTGCCAGCAGGGGGGACTCCTTAAATTCACCCCTCCACTTT.

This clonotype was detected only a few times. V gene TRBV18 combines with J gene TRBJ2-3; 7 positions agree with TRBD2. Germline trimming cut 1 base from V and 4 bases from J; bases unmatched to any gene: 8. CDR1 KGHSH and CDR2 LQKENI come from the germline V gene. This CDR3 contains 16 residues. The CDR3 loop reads CASSPLGLGEPDTQYF. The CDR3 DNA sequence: TGTGCCAGCTCACCACTTGGACTAGGGGAACCAGATACGCAGTATTTT.

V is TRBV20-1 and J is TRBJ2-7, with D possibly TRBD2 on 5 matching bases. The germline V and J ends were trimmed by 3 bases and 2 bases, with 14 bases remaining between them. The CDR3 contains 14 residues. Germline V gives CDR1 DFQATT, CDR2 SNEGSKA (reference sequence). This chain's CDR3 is CSASLGSTPYEQYF. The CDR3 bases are TGCAGTGCTAGTTTGGGGAGTACCCCCTACGAGCAGTACTTC.

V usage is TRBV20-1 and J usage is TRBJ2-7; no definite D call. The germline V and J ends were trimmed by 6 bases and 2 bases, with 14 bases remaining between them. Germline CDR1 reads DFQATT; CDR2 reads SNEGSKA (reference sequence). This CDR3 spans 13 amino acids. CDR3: CSANRQAPYEQYF. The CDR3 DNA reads TGCAGTGCCAATCGACAAGCCCCCTACGAGCAGTACTTC.

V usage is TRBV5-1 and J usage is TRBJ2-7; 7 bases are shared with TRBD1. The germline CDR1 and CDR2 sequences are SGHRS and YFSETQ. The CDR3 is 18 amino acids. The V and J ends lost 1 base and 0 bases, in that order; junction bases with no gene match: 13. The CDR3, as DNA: TGCGCCAGCAGCTTGATGATAGGTGGGGGACAGAGCTCCTACGAGCAGTACTTC. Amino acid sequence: CASSLMIGGGQSSYEQYF.

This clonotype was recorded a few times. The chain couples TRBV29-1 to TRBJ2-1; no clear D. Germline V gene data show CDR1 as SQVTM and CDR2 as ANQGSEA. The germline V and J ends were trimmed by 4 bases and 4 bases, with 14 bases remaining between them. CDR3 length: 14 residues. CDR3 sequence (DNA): TGCAGCGTTGGTAGCCAAACCCTATACAATGAGCAGTTCTTC. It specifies CSVGSQTLYNEQFF.

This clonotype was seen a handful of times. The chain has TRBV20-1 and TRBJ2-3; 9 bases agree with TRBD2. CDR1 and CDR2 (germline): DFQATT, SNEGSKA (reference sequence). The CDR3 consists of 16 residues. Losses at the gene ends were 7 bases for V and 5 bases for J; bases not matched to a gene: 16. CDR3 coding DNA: TGCAGTGTTCGGAGCCCAGCGGGGGGCCGGTTAGATACGCAGTATTTT. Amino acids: CSVRSPAGGRLDTQYF.

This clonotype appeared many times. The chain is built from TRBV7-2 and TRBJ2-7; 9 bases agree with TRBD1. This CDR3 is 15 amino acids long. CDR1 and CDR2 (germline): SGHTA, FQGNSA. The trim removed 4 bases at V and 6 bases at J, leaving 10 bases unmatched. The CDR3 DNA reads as TGTGCCAGCAGCTCCGCCGGGACAGGGAGGGTCGAGCAGTACTTC. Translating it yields CASSSAGTGRVEQYF.

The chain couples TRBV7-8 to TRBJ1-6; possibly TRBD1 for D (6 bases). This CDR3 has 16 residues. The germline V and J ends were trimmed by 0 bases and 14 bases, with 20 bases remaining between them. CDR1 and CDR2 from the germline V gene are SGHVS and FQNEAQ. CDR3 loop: CASSLAYWQGEGALHF. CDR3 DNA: TGTGCCAGCAGCTTAGCTTATTGGCAGGGTGAGGGGGCCCTCCACTTT.

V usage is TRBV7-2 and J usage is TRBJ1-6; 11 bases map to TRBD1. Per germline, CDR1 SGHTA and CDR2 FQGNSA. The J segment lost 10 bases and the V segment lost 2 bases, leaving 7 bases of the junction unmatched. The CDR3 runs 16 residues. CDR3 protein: CASSLPTGTGGSPLHF. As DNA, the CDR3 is TGTGCCAGCAGCTTACCTACCGGGACAGGGGGATCACCCCTCCACTTT.

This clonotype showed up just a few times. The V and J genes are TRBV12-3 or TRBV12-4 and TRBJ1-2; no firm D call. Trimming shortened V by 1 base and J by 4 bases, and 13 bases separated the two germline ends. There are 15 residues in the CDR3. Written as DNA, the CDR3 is TGTGCCAGCAGTTTAGGAATATCAGCCACCTATGGCTACACCTTC. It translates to CASSLGISATYGYTF.

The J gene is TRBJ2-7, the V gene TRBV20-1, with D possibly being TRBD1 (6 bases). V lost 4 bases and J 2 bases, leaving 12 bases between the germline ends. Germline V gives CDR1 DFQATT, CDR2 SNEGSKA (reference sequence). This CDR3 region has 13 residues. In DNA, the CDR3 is TGCAGTGCTAAGGGGGACGGTCCCTACGAGCAGTACTTC. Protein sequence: CSAKGDGPYEQYF.

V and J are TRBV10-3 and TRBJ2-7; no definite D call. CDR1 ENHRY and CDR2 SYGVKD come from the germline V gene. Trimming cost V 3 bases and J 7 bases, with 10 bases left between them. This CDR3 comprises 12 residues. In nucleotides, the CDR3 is TGTGCCATCAGTGACCGATTGGGGGAGCAGTACTTC. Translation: CAISDRLGEQYF.